These 18 T cell receptor beta chains were all obtained from the same sample, sequenced in a study of blood T cells in healthy people across ages. Sample-barcoded 5' priming and a J-beta primer mix drove a second PCR of about 6 to 12 cycles. TCRdb called the 5' RACE reads again in MiXCR, with one record for every CDR3 protein. The sample yields under 2,000,000 distinct CDR3 sequences, roughly 52% seen once. Sequencing was performed on blood. The receptors were gathered from a woman aged 40-49 years in good health.

The chain recombines TRBV2 with TRBJ1-6; TRBD1 might be the D (5 bases). Germline V CDR1 and CDR2: SNHLY, FYNNEI. The CDR3 length is 15 residues. V was cut by 9 bases and J by 5 bases, with 17 bases left in between. CDR3 region: CASTTAGIDNSPLHF. CDR3 DNA: TGTGCCAGTACGACAGCTGGGATCGATAATTCACCCCTCCACTTT. Using reference TRBV2 and TRBJ1-6 for the parts outside the CDR3, the full variable domain is EPEVTQTPSHQVTQMGQEVILRCVPISNHLYFYWYRQILGQKVEFLVSFYNNEISEKSEIFDDQFSVERPDGSNFTLKIRSTKLEDSAMYFCASTTAGIDNSPLHFGNGTRLTVT.

V and J are TRBV29-1 and TRBJ2-3; 9 nucleotides agree with TRBD2. Germline CDR1 is SQVTM and CDR2 is ANQGSEA. The V gene end was trimmed by 3 bases and the J gene end by 6 bases; junction bases not matched to a gene: 10. The CDR3 has 15 residues. This CDR3 reads CSVDRGSGGLDTQYF. The DNA of the CDR3 is TGCAGCGTTGATCGGGGTAGCGGGGGTTTGGATACGCAGTATTTT.

This clonotype occurred once. This rearrangement joins TRBV7-9 to TRBJ1-2, with D perhaps matching TRBD1 (6 bases). CDR1 and CDR2 from the germline V gene are SEHNR and FQNEAQ (reference sequence). Trimming removed 0 bases from V and 6 bases from J, with 20 bases in between. The CDR3 runs to 17 residues. CDR3 loop: CASSLAIQGQRTNGYTF. As DNA, the CDR3 is TGTGCCAGCAGCTTAGCAATTCAGGGACAAAGGACCAATGGCTACACCTTC.

J is TRBJ2-4 and V is TRBV6-2 or TRBV6-3, with 11 bases aligning to TRBD2. Near its end, the DNA agrees better with TRBJ2-7, so the J call may be wrong. From germline, CDR1 is MNHEY and CDR2 SVGEGT. This CDR3 has 14 residues. The CDR3 nucleotides are TGTGCCAGCAGACTAGCGGGGGAGTCCTACGAGCAGTACTTC. It codes for CASRLAGESYEQYF.

The rearrangement joins TRBV29-1 to TRBJ1-2; TRBD1 agrees at 9 bases. The CDR3 has 14 amino acids. V trimming: 7 bases; J trimming: 4 bases; junction bases outside the gene matches: 10. The germline CDR1 and CDR2 sequences are SQVTM and ANQGSEA. CDR3 DNA sequence: TGCAGCGGGGGGACGGGACAGGGTACCTATGGCTACACCTTC. It encodes CSGGTGQGTYGYTF.

The chain couples TRBV4-1 to TRBJ1-5, with no clear D. The germline CDR1 and CDR2 sequences are MGHRA and YSYEKL. Between the trimmed V and J ends, which lost 2 bases and 8 bases, there was a span of 13 bases. The CDR3 is 14 residues long. DNA of the CDR3: TGCGCCAGCAGCCAAATACGGGGTTCTAAGCCCCAGCATTTT. Amino acid sequence: CASSQIRGSKPQHF.

There are a few counts of this clonotype. The V gene is TRBV7-2, the J gene TRBJ2-1, with TRBD2 matching over 8 bases. The CDR3 length is 20 residues. CDR1 is SGHTA, CDR2 FQGNSA, per germline. Germline trimming cut 3 bases from V and 0 bases from J; bases unmatched to any gene: 16. The CDR3 region is CASSFPLRSAGESSYNEQFF. The DNA for the CDR3 is TGTGCCAGCAGCTTCCCTCTAAGGTCAGCGGGGGAGAGCTCCTACAATGAGCAGTTCTTC.

The chain employs TRBV9 and TRBJ2-7; D perhaps matches TRBD2 (6 bases). The CDR3 is made up of 18 amino acids. Trimming shortened V by 3 bases and J by 2 bases, and 24 bases separated the two germline ends. The V gene's germline CDR1 is SGDLS and CDR2 YYNGEE. The CDR3 sequence: CASSGALGTDRHTYEQYF. CDR3 nucleotides: TGTGCCAGCAGCGGCGCCTTAGGGACTGACCGTCATACCTACGAGCAGTACTTC.

The chain has TRBV29-1 and TRBJ2-1; unclear D gene. The CDR3 contains 13 residues. Trimming left V 4 bases short and J 0 bases short, with 7 bases between. The germline gives CDR1 SQVTM, CDR2 ANQGSEA. The CDR3 DNA is TGCAGCGTTGCCGAGAGCTCCTACAATGAGCAGTTCTTC. Translation: CSVAESSYNEQFF.

This clonotype was seen only once. The CDR3 sequence is CASSQVSGQTVSYEQYF. For the CDR3, the DNA is TGTGCCAGCAGCCAAGTATCGGGACAAACCGTCTCCTACGAGCAGTACTTC. This chain joins TRBV4-2 and TRBJ2-7; possibly TRBD1 for D (6 bases). The CDR3 is 17 amino acids. Germline V gives CDR1 LGHNA, CDR2 YNFKEQ. Trimming pared 1 base from V and 0 bases from J, leaving 16 bases between.

J is TRBJ2-5 and V is TRBV12-3 or TRBV12-4, with TRBD1 matching over 10 bases. The CDR3 is 14 amino acids. The V and J ends lost 8 bases and 2 bases, in that order; junction bases with no gene match: 5. CDR3 amino acids: CASWDRGSQETQYF. Written as DNA, the CDR3 is TGTGCCAGCTGGGACAGGGGCTCGCAAGAGACCCAGTACTTC.

The V gene is TRBV3-1, the J gene TRBJ1-2; a possible D gene is TRBD1 (5 bases). Trimming took off 0 bases at V and 5 bases at J, with 16 bases between the two ends. Germline V lookup: CDR1 LGHDT, CDR2 YNNKEL (reference sequence). The CDR3 consists of 16 residues. As DNA, the CDR3 is TGTGCCAGCAGCCAAGACGGGACTTGGATACAGTATGGCTACACCTTC. It yields the protein CASSQDGTWIQYGYTF.

In this sample, this clonotype turned up a few times. As DNA, the CDR3 is TGTGCCAGCAGCTTAGAACACGGGTCGGTCGAGACCCAGTACTTC. This encodes CASSLEHGSVETQYF. The V call is TRBV13, the J call TRBJ2-5, with D uncertain. Germline loops: CDR1 PRHDT, CDR2 FYEKMQ (reference sequence). The V and J ends lost 1 base and 5 bases respectively, with 14 bases between them. CDR3 length: 15 amino acids.

This chain's CDR3 is CSARRLADYEQYF. The DNA for the CDR3 is TGCAGTGCTAGACGACTAGCGGACTACGAGCAGTACTTC. The chain links TRBV20-1 to TRBJ2-7; 9 positions match TRBD2. The CDR3 length is 13 residues. CDR1 is DFQATT and CDR2 is SNEGSKA in the germline V gene (reference sequence). V was clipped by 2 bases and J by 3 bases; unmatched bases: 2.

The gene calls are TRBV6-6 and TRBJ2-6, with D maybe TRBD1 (6 bases). V was shortened by 4 bases and J by 2 bases, with 12 bases between the two germline ends. This CDR3 is built from 16 residues. Germline V gene data show CDR1 as MNHNY and CDR2 as SVGAGI (reference sequence). The CDR3 DNA sequence: TGTGCCAGCAGTTCCGCAGGGGCCGCTGGGGCCAACGTCCTGACTTTC. Translated: CASSSAGAAGANVLTF.

This chain joins TRBV20-1 and TRBJ2-3; 8 positions match TRBD2. V was pared by 5 bases and J by 0 bases, with 4 bases of the junction left unmatched. Germline loops: CDR1 DFQATT, CDR2 SNEGSKA (reference sequence). This CDR3 spans 14 amino acids. CDR3 DNA: TGCAGTGCTCCACTAGCGGAAAGCACAGATACGCAGTATTTT. Its translation: CSAPLAESTDTQYF.

The genes are TRBV5-1 and TRBJ2-5, with 8 bases lining up with TRBD1. CDR3 length: 14 residues. The germline CDR1 and CDR2 sequences are SGHRS and YFSETQ. The V gene end was trimmed by 7 bases and the J gene end by 5 bases; junction bases not matched to a gene: 10. The CDR3: CASGQGRLTETQYF. The CDR3 nucleotides read TGCGCCAGCGGACAGGGCAGATTAACGGAGACCCAGTACTTC. The full variable domain, with the rest looked up from reference TRBV5-1 and TRBJ2-5, is KAGVTQTPRYLIKTRGQQVTLSCSPISGHRSVSWYQQTPGQGLQFLFEYFSETQRNKGNFPGRFSGRQFSNSRSEMNVSTLELGDSALYLCASGQGRLTETQYFGPGTRLLVL.

This rearrangement joins TRBV3-1 to TRBJ2-3; the D is unclear. Germline-derived CDR1 and CDR2 are LGHDT and YNNKEL (reference sequence). Deletions cut 0 bases from V and 2 bases from J, with 6 bases between. The length of the CDR3 is 14 residues. The CDR3: CASSQDTVTDTQYF. CDR3 nucleotides: TGTGCCAGCAGCCAAGATACAGTCACAGATACGCAGTATTTT.